A selection of T cell receptor beta chains follows, all from one sample in a study of T cell responses to AZD1222 COVID-19 vaccine. Data came from immunoSEQ multiplex PCR; TCRdb stores just in-frame clones and leaves some out. Of 130,000 or so clones detected, approximately 90% appear once; the ten largest clones hold 20% to 25%. The material was peripheral blood, obtained on day 0 of AZD1222 vaccination. Every receptor here comes from an adult in good health. Each CDR3 is given with its conserved first and last residue. A D gene is named only where the DNA matches it firmly. Where a row states a size, it is once, few, many or the class of an expanded clone; other rows omit it.

NA	TRBD2	TRBJ2-1	TRBV7-2	CASSLAVRGLAGKNEQFF	TGTGCCAGCAGCTTAGCTGTGAGGGGGCTAGCGGGGAAGAATGAGCAGTTCTTC
once	TRBD1	TRBJ1-6	TRBV5-1	CASSLLQGRGSPLHF	TGCGCCAGCAGCTTGCTACAGGGGCGGGGTTCACCCCTCCACTTT
NA	TRBD1	TRBJ1-2	TRBV28	CASRVVDRLPSKGYTF	TGTGCCAGCAGGGTGGTGGACAGGCTACCGTCTAAAGGCTACACCTTC
NA	TRBD1	TRBJ1-2	TRBV19	CASRYGTGNYGYTF	TGTGCCAGTCGTTACGGGACAGGGAACTATGGCTACACCTTC
NA	NA	TRBJ1-2	TRBV19	CASSISPPGEACTF	TGTGCCAGTAGTATATCCCCCCCTGGCGAAGCGTGTACCTTC
few	NA	TRBJ2-1	TRBV14	CASSPTNNEQFF	TGTGCCAGCAGTCCAACAAACAATGAGCAGTTCTTC
NA	NA	TRBJ2-7	TRBV28	CASSLDGVVYEQYF	TGTGCCAGCAGTTTAGATGGGGTCGTGTACGAGCAGTACTTC
NA	NA	TRBJ2-1	TRBV4-3	CASSQDRSTGNYNEQFF	TGCGCCAGCAGCCAAGATAGATCCACGGGGAACTACAATGAGCAGTTCTTC
few	NA	TRBJ1-2	TRBV5-6	CASSPGLYGYTF	TGTGCCAGCAGCCCGGGACTCTATGGCTACACCTTC
NA	TRBD1	TRBJ1-1	TRBV5-6	CASSSGTGRGGTEAFF	TGTGCCAGCAGCTCCGGGACAGGGAGGGGAGGCACTGAAGCTTTCTTT
NA	NA	TRBJ1-1	TRBV5-6	CASSLGYGTWEEAFF	TGTGCCAGCAGCTTGGGTTATGGTACCTGGGAGGAGGCTTTCTTT
NA	TRBD1	TRBJ1-3	TRBV6-5	CASGQGSYGNTIYF	TGTGCCAGCGGACAGGGATCCTATGGAAACACCATATATTTT
NA	NA	TRBJ2-7	TRBV2	CASSVEGSPYEQYF	TGTGCCAGCAGCGTTGAGGGTTCTCCCTACGAGCAGTACTTC
NA	NA	TRBJ2-5	TRBV28	CASSFIPGPYQETQYF	TGTGCCAGCAGTTTTATCCCTGGCCCGTACCAAGAGACCCAGTACTTC
NA	TRBD1	TRBJ2-7	TRBV2	CASRADRPYEQYF	TGTGCCAGCAGAGCGGACAGGCCCTACGAGCAGTACTTC
NA	NA	TRBJ2-7	TRBV7-2	CASSLSVQEISYEQYF	TGTGCCAGCAGCTTATCGGTGCAGGAGATTTCCTACGAGCAGTACTTC
few	NA	TRBJ1-1	TRBV6-2/TRBV6-3	CASSYGTMGMNTEAFF	TGTGCCAGCAGTTACGGGACTATGGGTATGAACACTGAAGCTTTCTTT
NA	NA	TRBJ2-5	TRBV6-2/TRBV6-3	CASSPRVGTQYF	TGTGCCAGCAGCCCCAGGGTTGGGACCCAGTACTTC
NA	TRBD2	TRBJ2-4	TRBV9	CASTPTSGGVIQYF	TGTGCCAGCACCCCGACTAGCGGGGGTGTCATTCAGTACTTC
NA	TRBD1	TRBJ2-7	TRBV6-5	CASSYSGQGPSYEQYF	TGTGCCAGCAGTTACTCTGGACAGGGGCCTTCCTACGAGCAGTACTTC
once	NA	TRBJ2-1	TRBV3-1/TRBV3-2	CASSQGYRDGLYEQFF	TGTGCCAGCAGCCAAGGCTACAGGGACGGTCTGTATGAGCAGTTCTTC
NA	NA	TRBJ2-1	TRBV24-1	CATSDSLSYNEQFF	TGTGCCACCAGTGATTCCTTATCCTACAATGAGCAGTTCTTC
NA	TRBD1	TRBJ1-6	TRBV4-1	CASSVDRARNSPLHF	TGCGCCAGCAGCGTTGACAGGGCGAGAAATTCACCCCTCCACTTT
NA	NA	TRBJ2-7	TRBV6-4	CASSRDPSSYEQYF	TGTGCCAGCAGCCGGGACCCAAGCTCCTACGAGCAGTACTTC
NA	TRBD1	TRBJ2-7	TRBV5-1	CASSFIQGGHEQYF	TGCGCCAGCAGCTTTATACAGGGGGGCCACGAGCAGTACTTC
NA	TRBD1	TRBJ1-1	TRBV6-2/TRBV6-3	CASSPTGAEAFF	TGTGCCAGCAGCCCGACAGGGGCTGAAGCTTTCTTT
NA	TRBD2	TRBJ2-2	TRBV10-3	CAISDFGLAGEVGELFF	TGTGCCATCAGTGACTTCGGGTTAGCGGGAGAAGTCGGGGAGCTGTTTTTT
NA	NA	TRBJ1-2	TRBV30	CAWTRLGSYGYTF	TGTGCCTGGACTCGCCTGGGGAGCTATGGCTACACCTTC
NA	TRBD1	TRBJ1-1	TRBV28	CASSSGPQGAQAFF	TGTGCCAGCAGTTCCGGGCCACAGGGGGCTCAAGCTTTCTTT
once	NA	TRBJ2-2	TRBV11-2	CASSLLGPVLGELFF	TGTGCCAGCAGCTTGTTGGGGCCGGTTCTCGGGGAGCTGTTTTTT
NA	NA	TRBJ2-7	TRBV5-1	CASNEEEGREQYF	TGCGCCAGTAACGAGGAGGAGGGCCGGGAGCAGTACTTC
NA	TRBD1	TRBJ2-7	TRBV28	CASSSPGQALYEQYF	TGTGCCAGCAGTTCCCCGGGACAGGCCCTCTACGAGCAGTACTTC
NA	TRBD2	TRBJ2-5	TRBV9	CACCVRRGGPLQETQYF	TGTGCCTGCTGCGTAAGGCGGGGGGGTCCCTTACAAGAGACCCAGTACTTC
NA	NA	TRBJ2-7	TRBV19	CASSIVGDSDYEQYF	TGTGCCAGTAGTATAGTAGGAGACAGCGACTACGAGCAGTACTTC
NA	TRBD1	TRBJ2-1	TRBV5-5	CASSWDRGNDEQFF	TGTGCCAGCAGTTGGGACAGGGGAAACGATGAGCAGTTCTTC
NA	NA	TRBJ1-5	TRBV19	CASSQYPAAFQPQHF	TGTGCCAGTAGCCAGTATCCGGCCGCTTTTCAGCCCCAGCATTTT
NA	TRBD2	TRBJ2-3	TRBV11-1	CASRAVLAGLGDTQYF	TGTGCCAGCAGGGCGGTTCTAGCGGGGCTCGGAGATACGCAGTATTTT
NA	NA	TRBJ1-1	TRBV19	CASRSLSGKNTEAFF	TGTGCCAGTAGGTCCCTCTCCGGAAAGAACACTGAAGCTTTCTTT
NA	NA	TRBJ1-3	TRBV7-7	CASSLSGNGGNTIYF	TGTGCTAGCAGCTTGTCCGGGAATGGTGGAAACACCATATATTTT
NA	NA	TRBJ2-5	TRBV2	CASSVVETQYF	TGTGCCAGCAGTGTTGTAGAGACCCAGTACTTC
few	TRBD1	TRBJ1-3	TRBV7-8	CASSSRQGLGGNTIYF	TGTGCCAGCAGCTCAAGACAGGGATTAGGTGGAAACACCATATATTTT
NA	TRBD1	TRBJ1-1	TRBV9	CASSVGVGTVMNTEAFF	TGTGCCAGCAGCGTAGGTGTAGGGACAGTCATGAACACTGAAGCTTTCTTT
NA	NA	TRBJ2-2	TRBV5-4	CASSYTGKGDTGELFF	TGTGCCAGCAGCTACACAGGGAAGGGGGACACCGGGGAGCTGTTTTTT
NA	NA	TRBJ1-1	TRBV19	CASSIDPETSAFF	TGTGCCAGTAGTATAGATCCTGAGACGTCAGCTTTCTTT
few	NA	TRBJ1-5	TRBV27	CASSPRQGNQPQHF	TGTGCCAGCAGTCCAAGACAGGGCAATCAGCCCCAGCATTTT
NA	NA	TRBJ2-7	TRBV12-3/TRBV12-4	CASSLIGDEQYF	TGTGCCAGCAGTTTAATCGGGGACGAGCAGTACTTC
many	NA	TRBJ2-6	TRBV6-2/TRBV6-3	CASSYPTAGANVLTF	TGTGCCAGCAGTTACCCGACAGCTGGGGCCAACGTCCTGACTTTC
NA	NA	TRBJ2-2	TRBV6-1	CASIYTGELFF	TGTGCCAGCATTTACACCGGGGAGCTGTTTTTT
NA	TRBD1	TRBJ1-2	TRBV6-2/TRBV6-3	CASSPYGTGLYGYTF	TGTGCCAGCAGCCCCTACGGGACAGGCCTCTATGGCTACACCTTC
NA	NA	TRBJ1-4	TRBV6-5	CASKSPGEKLFF	TGTGCCAGCAAGAGTCCGGGTGAAAAACTGTTTTTT